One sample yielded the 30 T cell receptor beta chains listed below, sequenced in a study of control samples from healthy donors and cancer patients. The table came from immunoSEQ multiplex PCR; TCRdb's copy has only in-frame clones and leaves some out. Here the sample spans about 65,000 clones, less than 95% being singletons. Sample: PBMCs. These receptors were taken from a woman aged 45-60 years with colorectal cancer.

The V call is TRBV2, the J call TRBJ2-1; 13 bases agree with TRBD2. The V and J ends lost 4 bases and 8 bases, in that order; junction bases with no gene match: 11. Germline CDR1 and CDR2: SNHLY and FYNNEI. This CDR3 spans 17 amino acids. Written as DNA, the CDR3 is TGTGCCAGCAGTGGGCCGGGACTAGCGGGAAATGGGCATGAGCAGTTCTTC. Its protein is CASSGPGLAGNGHEQFF. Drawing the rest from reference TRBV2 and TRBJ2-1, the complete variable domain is EPEVTQTPSHQVTQMGQEVILRCVPISNHLYFYWYRQILGQKVEFLVSFYNNEISEKSEIFDDQFSVERPDGSNFTLKIRSTKLEDSAMYFCASSGPGLAGNGHEQFFGPGTRLTVL.

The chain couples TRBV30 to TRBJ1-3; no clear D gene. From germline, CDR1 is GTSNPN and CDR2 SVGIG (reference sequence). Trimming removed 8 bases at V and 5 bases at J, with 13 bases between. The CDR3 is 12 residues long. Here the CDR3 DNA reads TGTGCCCGGGAGGGTATTCGAAACACCATATATTTT. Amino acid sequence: CAREGIRNTIYF.

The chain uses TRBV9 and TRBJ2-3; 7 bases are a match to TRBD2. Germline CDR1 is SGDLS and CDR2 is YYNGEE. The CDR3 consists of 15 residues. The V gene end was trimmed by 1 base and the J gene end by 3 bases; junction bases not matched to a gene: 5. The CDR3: CASSVRAGDTDTQYF. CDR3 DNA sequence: TGTGCCAGCAGCGTAAGGGCGGGAGATACAGATACGCAGTATTTT.

CDR3 residues: CSVESGGYGYTF. The CDR3 nucleotides are TGCAGCGTTGAATCCGGGGGGTATGGCTACACCTTC. This chain links TRBV29-1 with TRBJ1-2; D might be TRBD1 (5 bases). V dropped 2 bases and J dropped 5 bases, with 9 bases sitting between them. Germline values: CDR1 SQVTM, CDR2 ANQGSEA. There are 12 residues in the CDR3.

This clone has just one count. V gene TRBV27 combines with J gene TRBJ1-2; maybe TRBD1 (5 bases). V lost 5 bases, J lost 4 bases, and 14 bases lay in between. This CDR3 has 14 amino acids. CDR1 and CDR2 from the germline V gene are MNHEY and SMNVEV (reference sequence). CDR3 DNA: TGTGCCAGCAGTCGCGCAGGGACCACCTATGGCTACACCTTC. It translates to CASSRAGTTYGYTF.

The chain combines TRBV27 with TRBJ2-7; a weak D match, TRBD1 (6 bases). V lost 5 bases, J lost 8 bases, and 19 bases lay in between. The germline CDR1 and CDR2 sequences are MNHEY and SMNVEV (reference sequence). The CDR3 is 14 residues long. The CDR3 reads CASSQWDTRTKQYF. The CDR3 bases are TGTGCCAGCAGTCAGTGGGACACCCGAACGAAGCAGTACTTC.

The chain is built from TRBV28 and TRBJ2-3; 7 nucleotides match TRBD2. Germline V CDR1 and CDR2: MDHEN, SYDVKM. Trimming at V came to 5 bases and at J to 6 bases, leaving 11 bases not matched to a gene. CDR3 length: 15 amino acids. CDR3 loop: CASSKAGITSDTQYF. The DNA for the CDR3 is TGTGCCAGCAGTAAAGCGGGAATCACGTCCGATACGCAGTATTTT.

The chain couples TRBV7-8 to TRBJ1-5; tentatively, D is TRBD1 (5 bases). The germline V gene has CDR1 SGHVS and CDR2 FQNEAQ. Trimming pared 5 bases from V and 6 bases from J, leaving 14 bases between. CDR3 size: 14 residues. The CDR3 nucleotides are TGTGCCAGCAGCCCCACCCGGGGCCGTCAGCCCCAGCATTTT. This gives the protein CASSPTRGRQPQHF.

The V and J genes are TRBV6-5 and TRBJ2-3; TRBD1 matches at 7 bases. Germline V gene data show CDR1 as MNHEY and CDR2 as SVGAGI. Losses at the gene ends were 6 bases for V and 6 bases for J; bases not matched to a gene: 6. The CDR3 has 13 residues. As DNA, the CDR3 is TGTGCCAGCAGGAACAGGGGCAGGGATACGCAGTATTTT. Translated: CASRNRGRDTQYF.

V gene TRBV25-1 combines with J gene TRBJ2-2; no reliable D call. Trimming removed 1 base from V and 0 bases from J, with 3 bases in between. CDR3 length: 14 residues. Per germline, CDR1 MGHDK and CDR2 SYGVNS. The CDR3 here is CASSEWPNTGELFF. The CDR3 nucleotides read TGTGCCAGCAGTGAATGGCCGAACACCGGGGAGCTGTTTTTT.

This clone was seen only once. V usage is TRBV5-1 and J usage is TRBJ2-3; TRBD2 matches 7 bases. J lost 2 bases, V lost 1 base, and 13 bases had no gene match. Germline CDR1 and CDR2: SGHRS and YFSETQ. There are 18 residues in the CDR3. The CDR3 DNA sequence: TGCGCCAGCAGCTTGTGGGAAGGGCGGGAGTCGCTCACAGATACGCAGTATTTT. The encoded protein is CASSLWEGRESLTDTQYF.

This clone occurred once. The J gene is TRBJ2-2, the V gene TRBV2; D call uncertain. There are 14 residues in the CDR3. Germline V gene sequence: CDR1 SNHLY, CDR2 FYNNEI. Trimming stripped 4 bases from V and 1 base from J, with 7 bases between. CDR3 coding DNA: TGTGCCAGCAGTGTATCGGGGAACACCGGGGAGCTGTTTTTT. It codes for CASSVSGNTGELFF.

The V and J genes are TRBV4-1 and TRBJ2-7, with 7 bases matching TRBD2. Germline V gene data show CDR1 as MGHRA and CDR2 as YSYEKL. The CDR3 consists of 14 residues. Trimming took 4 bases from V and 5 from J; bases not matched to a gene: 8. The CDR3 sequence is CASSPRAAGDEQYF. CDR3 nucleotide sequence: TGCGCCAGCAGCCCCCGGGCCGCGGGGGACGAGCAGTACTTC.

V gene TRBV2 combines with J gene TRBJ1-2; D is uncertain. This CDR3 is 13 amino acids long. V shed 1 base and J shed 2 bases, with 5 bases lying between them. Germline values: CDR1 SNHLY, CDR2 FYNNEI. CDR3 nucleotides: TGTGCCAGCAGTGAAGACAGAAACTATGGCTACACCTTC. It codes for CASSEDRNYGYTF.

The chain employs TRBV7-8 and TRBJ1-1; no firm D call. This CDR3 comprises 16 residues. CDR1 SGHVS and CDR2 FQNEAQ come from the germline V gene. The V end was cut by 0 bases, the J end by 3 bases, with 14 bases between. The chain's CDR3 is CASSLAGRLGDTEAFF. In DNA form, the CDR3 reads TGTGCCAGCAGCTTAGCGGGGAGACTTGGGGACACTGAAGCTTTCTTT.

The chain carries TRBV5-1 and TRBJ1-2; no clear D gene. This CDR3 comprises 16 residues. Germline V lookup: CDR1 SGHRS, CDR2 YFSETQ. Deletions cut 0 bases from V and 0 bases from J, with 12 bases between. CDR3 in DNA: TGCGCCAGCAGCTTGGCCTCGACATCCACTAACTATGGCTACACCTTC. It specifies CASSLASTSTNYGYTF.

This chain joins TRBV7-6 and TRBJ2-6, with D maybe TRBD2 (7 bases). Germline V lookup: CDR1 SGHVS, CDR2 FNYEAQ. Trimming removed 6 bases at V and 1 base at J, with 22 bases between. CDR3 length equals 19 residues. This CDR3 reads CASSSGVGGLLSGANVLTF. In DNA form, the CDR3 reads TGTGCCAGCAGTTCCGGAGTCGGGGGGCTGTTGTCTGGGGCCAACGTCCTGACTTTC.

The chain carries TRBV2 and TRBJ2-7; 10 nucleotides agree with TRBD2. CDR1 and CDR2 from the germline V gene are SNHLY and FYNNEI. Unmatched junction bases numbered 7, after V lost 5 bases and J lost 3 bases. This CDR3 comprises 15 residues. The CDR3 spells CASSTLAGASYEQYF. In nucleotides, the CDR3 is TGTGCCAGCAGTACCCTAGCGGGGGCCAGCTACGAGCAGTACTTC.

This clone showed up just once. CDR3 residues: CSAGTDYNYGYTF. In nucleotides, the CDR3 is TGCAGCGCGGGGACAGATTACAACTATGGCTACACCTTC. The chain has TRBV29-1 and TRBJ1-2; 7 positions match TRBD1. Trimming cost V 7 bases and J 2 bases; bases outside gene matches: 7. This CDR3 comprises 13 residues. The germline gives CDR1 SQVTM, CDR2 ANQGSEA.

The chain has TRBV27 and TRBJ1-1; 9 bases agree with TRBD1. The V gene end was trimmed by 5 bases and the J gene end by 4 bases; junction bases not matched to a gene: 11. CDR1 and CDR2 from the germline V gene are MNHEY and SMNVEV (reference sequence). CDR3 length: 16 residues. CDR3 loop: CASSPLPLQGATEAFF. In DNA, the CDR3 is TGTGCCAGCAGTCCCCTACCCCTACAGGGGGCCACTGAAGCTTTCTTT.

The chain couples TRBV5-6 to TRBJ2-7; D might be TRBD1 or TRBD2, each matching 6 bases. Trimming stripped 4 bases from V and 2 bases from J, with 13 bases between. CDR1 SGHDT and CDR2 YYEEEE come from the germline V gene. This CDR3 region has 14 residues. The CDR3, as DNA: TGTGCCAGCAGCCCTGGGGGGCTTACCTACGAGCAGTACTTC. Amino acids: CASSPGGLTYEQYF.

The chain's CDR3 is CASQGQGSEKLFF. CDR3 DNA: TGTGCCAGCCAGGGACAGGGTTCTGAAAAACTGTTTTTT. The V gene is TRBV2, the J gene TRBJ1-4; the match to TRBD1 covers 9 bases. The germline V gene has CDR1 SNHLY and CDR2 FYNNEI. Losses at the gene ends were 8 bases for V and 7 bases for J; bases not matched to a gene: 5. The length of the CDR3 is 13 residues.

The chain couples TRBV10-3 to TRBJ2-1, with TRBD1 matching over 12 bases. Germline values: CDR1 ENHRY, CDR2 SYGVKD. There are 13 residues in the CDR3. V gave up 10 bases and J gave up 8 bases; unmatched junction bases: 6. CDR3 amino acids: CASSGTGGHEQFF. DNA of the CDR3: TGTGCCAGCTCGGGGACAGGGGGCCATGAGCAGTTCTTC.

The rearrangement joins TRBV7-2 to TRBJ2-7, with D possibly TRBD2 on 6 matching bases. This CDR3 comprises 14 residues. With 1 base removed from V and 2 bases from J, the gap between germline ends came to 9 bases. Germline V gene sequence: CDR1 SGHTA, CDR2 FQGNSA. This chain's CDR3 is CASSLDGGAYEQYF. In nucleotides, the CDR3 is TGTGCCAGCAGCTTAGACGGCGGGGCCTACGAGCAGTACTTC.

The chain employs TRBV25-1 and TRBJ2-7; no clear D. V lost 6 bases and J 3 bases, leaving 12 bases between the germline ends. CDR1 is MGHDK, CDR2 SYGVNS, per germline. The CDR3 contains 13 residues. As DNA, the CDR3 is TGTGCCAGCAGCCCCCGGACCATCTACGAGCAGTACTTC. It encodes CASSPRTIYEQYF.

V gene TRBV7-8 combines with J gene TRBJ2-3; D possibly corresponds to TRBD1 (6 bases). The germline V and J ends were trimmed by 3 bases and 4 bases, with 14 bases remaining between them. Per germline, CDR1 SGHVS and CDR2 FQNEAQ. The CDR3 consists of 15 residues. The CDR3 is CASSLHRVGADTQYF. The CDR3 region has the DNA TGTGCCAGCAGCTTGCACAGGGTGGGCGCAGATACGCAGTATTTT.

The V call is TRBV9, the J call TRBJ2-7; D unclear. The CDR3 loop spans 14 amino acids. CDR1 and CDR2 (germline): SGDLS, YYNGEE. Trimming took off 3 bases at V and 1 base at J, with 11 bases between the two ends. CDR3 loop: CASSALLGSYEQYF. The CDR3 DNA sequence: TGTGCCAGCAGCGCCCTCCTAGGGTCCTACGAGCAGTACTTC.

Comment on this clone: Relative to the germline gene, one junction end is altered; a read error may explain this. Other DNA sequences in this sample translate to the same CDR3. CDR3 nucleotides: TGCGCCAGCAGTCGGGACGATGAAAAACTGTTTTTT. Encoded protein: CASSRDDEKLFF. The gene calls are TRBV2 and TRBJ1-4, with D perhaps matching TRBD1 (5 bases). The CDR3 is made up of 12 amino acids. Per germline, CDR1 SNHLY and CDR2 FYNNEI.

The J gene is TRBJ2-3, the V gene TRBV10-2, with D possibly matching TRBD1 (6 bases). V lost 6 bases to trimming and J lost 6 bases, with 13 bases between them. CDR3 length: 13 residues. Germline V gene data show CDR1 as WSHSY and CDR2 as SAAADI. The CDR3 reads CASSGQHTDTQYF. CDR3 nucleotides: TGCGCCAGCAGCGGACAGCACACCGATACGCAGTATTTT.

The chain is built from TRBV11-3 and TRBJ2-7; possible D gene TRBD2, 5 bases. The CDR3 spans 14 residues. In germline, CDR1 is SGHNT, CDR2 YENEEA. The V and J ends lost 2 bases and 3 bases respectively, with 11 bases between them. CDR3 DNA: TGTGCCAGCAGCTTACGCGAGGGAATCTACGAGCAGTACTTC. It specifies CASSLREGIYEQYF.